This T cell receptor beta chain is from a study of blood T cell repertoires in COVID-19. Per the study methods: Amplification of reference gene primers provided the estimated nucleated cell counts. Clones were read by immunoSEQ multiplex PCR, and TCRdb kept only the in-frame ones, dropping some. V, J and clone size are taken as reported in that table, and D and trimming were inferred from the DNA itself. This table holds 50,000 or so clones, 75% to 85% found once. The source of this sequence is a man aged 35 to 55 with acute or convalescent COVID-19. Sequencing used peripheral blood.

In DNA form, the CDR3 reads TGTGCCAGCAGTTACGCTTGGACAGGGGATCAGCCCCAGCATTTT. This codes for CASSYAWTGDQPQHF. This chain joins TRBV6-5 and TRBJ1-5, with 9 bases lining up with TRBD1. Germline CDR1 MNHEY, CDR2 SVGAGI. Trimming took 2 bases from V and 5 from J; bases not matched to a gene: 4. CDR3 length equals 15 residues.